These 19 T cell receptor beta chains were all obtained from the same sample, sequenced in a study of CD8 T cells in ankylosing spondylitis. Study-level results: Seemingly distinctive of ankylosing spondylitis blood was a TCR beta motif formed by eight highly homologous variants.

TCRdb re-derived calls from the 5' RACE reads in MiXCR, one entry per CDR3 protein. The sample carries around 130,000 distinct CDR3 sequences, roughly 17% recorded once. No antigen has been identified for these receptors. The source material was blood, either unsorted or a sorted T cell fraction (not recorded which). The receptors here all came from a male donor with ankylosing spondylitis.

This CDR3 reads CASSWGLAGGPFTDTQYF. In nucleotides, the CDR3 is TGTGCCAGCAGCTGGGGACTAGCGGGAGGCCCTTTCACAGATACGCAGTATTTT. V and J are TRBV5-4 and TRBJ2-3, with 15 nucleotides matching TRBD2. The CDR3 sequence is 18 residues long. V lost 3 bases and J lost 2; bases outside the gene matches: 7. Per germline, CDR1 SGHNT and CDR2 YYREEE (reference sequence). Variable domain in full (rest from reference TRBV5-4 and TRBJ2-3): ETGVTQSPTHLIKTRGQQVTLRCSSQSGHNTVSWYQQALGQGPQFIFQYYREEENGRGNFPPRFSGLQFPNYSSELNVNALELDDSALYLCASSWGLAGGPFTDTQYFGPGTRLTVL.

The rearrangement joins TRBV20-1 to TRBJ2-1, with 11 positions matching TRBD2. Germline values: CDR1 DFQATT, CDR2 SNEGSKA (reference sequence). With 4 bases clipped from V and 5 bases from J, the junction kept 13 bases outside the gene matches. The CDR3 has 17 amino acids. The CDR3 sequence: CSAKALAGESINNEQFF. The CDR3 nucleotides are TGCAGTGCTAAAGCACTAGCGGGAGAAAGCATCAACAATGAGCAGTTCTTC.

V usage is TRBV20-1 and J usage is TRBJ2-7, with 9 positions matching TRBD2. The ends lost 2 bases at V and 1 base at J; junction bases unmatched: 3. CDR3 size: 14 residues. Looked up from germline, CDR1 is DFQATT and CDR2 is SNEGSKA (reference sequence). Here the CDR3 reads CSARSGRRSYEQYF. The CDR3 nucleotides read TGCAGTGCTAGAAGCGGGAGGAGGTCCTACGAGCAGTACTTC.

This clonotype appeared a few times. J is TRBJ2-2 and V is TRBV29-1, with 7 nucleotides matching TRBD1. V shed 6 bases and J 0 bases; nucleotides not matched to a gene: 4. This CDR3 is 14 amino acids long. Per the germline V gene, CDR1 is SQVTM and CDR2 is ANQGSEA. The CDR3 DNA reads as TGCAGCGTCACCGGGACAGCGAACACCGGGGAGCTGTTTTTT. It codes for CSVTGTANTGELFF.

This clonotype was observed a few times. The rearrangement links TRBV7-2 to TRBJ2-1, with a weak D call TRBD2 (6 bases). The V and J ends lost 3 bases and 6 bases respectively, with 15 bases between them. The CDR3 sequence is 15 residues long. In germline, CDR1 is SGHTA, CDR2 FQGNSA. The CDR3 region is CASSFLALGGNEQFF. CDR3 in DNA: TGTGCCAGCAGCTTTCTAGCGCTGGGGGGCAATGAGCAGTTCTTC.

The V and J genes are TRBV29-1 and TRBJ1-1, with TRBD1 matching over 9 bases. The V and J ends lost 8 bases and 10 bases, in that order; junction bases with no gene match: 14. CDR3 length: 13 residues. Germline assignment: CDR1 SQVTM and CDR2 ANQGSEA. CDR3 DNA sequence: TGCAGCCCGGGGACAGGGCCGTCTGTGGGAGCTTTCTTT. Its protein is CSPGTGPSVGAFF.

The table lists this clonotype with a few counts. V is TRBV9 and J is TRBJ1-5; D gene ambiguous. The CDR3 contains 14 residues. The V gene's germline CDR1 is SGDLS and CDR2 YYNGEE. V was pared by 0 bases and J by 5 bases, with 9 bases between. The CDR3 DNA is TGTGCCAGCAGCGTAGGTAGTTCGTATCAGCCCCAGCATTTT. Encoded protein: CASSVGSSYQPQHF.

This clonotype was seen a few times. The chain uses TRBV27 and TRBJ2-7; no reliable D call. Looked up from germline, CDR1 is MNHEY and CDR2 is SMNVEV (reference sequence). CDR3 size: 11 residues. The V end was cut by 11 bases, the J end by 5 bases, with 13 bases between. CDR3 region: CAVRWGDEQYF. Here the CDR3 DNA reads TGTGCCGTTCGGTGGGGTGACGAGCAGTACTTC.

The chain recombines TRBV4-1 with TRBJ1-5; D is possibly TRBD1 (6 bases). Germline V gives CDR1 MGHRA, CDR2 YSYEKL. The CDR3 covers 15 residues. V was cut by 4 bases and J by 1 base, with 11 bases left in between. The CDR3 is CASSPSGQSNQPQHF. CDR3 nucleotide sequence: TGCGCCAGCAGCCCCTCAGGACAGAGCAATCAGCCCCAGCATTTT.

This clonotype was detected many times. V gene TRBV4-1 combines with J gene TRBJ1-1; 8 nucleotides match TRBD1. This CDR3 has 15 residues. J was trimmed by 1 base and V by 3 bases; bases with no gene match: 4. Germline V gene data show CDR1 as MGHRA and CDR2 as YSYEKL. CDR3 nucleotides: TGCGCCAGCAGCCACGTGGACAGGGCGAACACTGAAGCTTTCTTT. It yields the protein CASSHVDRANTEAFF.

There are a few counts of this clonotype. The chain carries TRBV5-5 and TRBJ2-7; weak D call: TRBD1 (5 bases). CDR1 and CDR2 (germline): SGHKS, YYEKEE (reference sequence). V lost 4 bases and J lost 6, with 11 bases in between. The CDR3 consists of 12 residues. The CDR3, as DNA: TGTGCCAGCAGCACCCAGGACACCGAGCAGTACTTC. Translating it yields CASSTQDTEQYF.

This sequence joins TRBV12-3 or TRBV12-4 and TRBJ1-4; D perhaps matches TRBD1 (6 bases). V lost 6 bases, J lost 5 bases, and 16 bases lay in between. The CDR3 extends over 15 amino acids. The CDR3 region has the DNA TGTGCCAGCAGCTTCACAGGGACCTCAAATGAAAAACTGTTTTTT. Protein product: CASSFTGTSNEKLFF.

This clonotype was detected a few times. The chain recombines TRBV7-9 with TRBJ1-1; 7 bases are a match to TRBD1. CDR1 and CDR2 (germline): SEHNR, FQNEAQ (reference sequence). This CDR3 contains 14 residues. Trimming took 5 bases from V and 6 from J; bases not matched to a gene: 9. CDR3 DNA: TGTGCCAGCAGCCCAGACAGGGTGTTTTCTGAAGCTTTCTTT. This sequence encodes CASSPDRVFSEAFF.

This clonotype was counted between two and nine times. The DNA for the CDR3 is TGTGCCAGCAGAACCGGGACAGGGTACCAAGAGACCCAGTACTTC. Translation: CASRTGTGYQETQYF. This sequence joins TRBV7-6 and TRBJ2-5; TRBD1 matches at 9 bases. V shed 6 bases and J 0 bases; nucleotides not matched to a gene: 5. Per germline, CDR1 SGHVS and CDR2 FNYEAQ. The CDR3 extends over 15 amino acids.

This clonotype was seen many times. This chain's CDR3 is CSVEQLAGRTDTQYF. CDR3 DNA: TGCAGCGTTGAACAACTAGCGGGACGCACAGATACGCAGTATTTT. The rearrangement uses TRBV29-1 and TRBJ2-3, with TRBD2 matching over 10 bases. The CDR3 totals 15 residues. The V gene end was trimmed by 2 bases and the J gene end by 1 base; junction bases not matched to a gene: 3. Germline CDR1 is SQVTM and CDR2 is ANQGSEA.

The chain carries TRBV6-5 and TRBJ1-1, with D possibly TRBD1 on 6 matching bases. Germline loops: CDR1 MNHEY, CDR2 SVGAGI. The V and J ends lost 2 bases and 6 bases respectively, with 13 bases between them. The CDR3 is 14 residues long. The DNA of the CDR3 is TGTGCCAGCAGTTACCCAGAGGGGGGATCTGAAGCTTTCTTT. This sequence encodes CASSYPEGGSEAFF.

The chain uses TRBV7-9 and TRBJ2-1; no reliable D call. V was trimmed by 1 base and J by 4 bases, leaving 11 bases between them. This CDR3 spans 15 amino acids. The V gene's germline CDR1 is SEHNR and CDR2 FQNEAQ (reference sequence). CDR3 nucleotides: TGTGCCAGCAGCTTAGGGGATCCAGTGTACAATGAGCAGTTCTTC. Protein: CASSLGDPVYNEQFF. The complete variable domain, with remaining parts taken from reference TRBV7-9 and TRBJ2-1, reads DTGVSQNPRHKITKRGQNVTFRCDPISEHNRLYWYRQTLGQGPEFLTYFQNEAQLEKSRLLSDRFSAERPKGSFSTLEIQRTEQGDSAMYLCASSLGDPVYNEQFFGPGTRLTVL.

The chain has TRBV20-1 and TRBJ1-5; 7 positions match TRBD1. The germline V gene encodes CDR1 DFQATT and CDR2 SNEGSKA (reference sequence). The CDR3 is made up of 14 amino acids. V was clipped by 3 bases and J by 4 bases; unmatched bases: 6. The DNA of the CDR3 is TGCAGTGCTAGTGTGGACAGGAATAATCAGCCCCAGCATTTT. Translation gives CSASVDRNNQPQHF.

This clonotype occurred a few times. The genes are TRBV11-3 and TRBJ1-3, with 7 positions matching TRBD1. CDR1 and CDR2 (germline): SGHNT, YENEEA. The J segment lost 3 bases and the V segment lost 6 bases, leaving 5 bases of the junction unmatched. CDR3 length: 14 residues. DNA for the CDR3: TGTGCCAGCAGACGACAGGGTCGTGGAAACACCATATATTTT. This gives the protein CASRRQGRGNTIYF.